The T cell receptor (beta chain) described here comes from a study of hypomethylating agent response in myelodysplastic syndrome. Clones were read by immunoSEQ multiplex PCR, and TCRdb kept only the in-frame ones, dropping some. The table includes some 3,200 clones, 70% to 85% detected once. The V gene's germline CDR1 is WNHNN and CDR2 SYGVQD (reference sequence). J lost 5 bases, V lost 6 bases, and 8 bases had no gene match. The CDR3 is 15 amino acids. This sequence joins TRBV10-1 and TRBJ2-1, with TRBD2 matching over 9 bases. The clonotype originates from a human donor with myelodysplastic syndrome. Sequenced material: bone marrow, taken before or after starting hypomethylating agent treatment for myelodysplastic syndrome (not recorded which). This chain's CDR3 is CASSNSGGLNNEQFF. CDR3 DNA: TGCGCCAGCAGCAATAGCGGGGGACTTAACAATGAGCAGTTCTTC.